This T cell receptor beta chain is drawn from a study of T cells after yellow fever vaccination. Turning to the study itself: Preparation used SMART-Seq v4 Ultra Low Input for the low-cell-number fractions.

Study conclusions and caveats: A large majority of primary-vaccination clones showed up again after the booster (approximately 95% CD4, around 90% CD8).

Production of TCR cDNA was by 5'RACE template switching, which also added a universal primer site and UMIs. MiXCR, run by TCRdb on the 5' RACE reads, gives a single entry per CDR3 protein. The table lists some 560,000 distinct CDR3 sequences, about 19% of them singletons. Remarks on this clonotype: The antigen is undetermined.

V was cut by 6 bases and J by 3 bases, with 9 bases left in between. The CDR3 spans 12 residues. Germline CDR1 and CDR2: KGHSH and LQKENI. The TCR originated in a man aged 25-40 years who received the YFV17D yellow fever vaccine. The sequencing here drew on PBMCs, taken 15 days after the yellow fever booster vaccination. The V gene is TRBV18, the J gene TRBJ2-7; TRBD1 might be the D (5 bases). The CDR3 nucleotides read TGTGCCAGCTCGCCGGACATCTACGAGCAGTACTTC. The encoded protein is CASSPDIYEQYF.